The 28 T cell receptor beta chains below were found in one sample sequenced in a study of response to subunit inactivated influenza vaccine. TCRdb passed the RT-PCR reads through MiXCR, listing each CDR3 protein once. Of 450,000 to 600,000 distinct CDR3 sequences in the sample, about 17% were seen once. The sample consisted of CD4+ T cells sorted from PBMCs, taken roughly 24 months after vaccination. The receptors here all came from a man in his fifties or sixties who received an inactivated influenza vaccine.

The rearrangement uses TRBV20-1 and TRBJ2-3; TRBD2 is a possible D gene (5 bases). Trimming left V 3 bases short and J 2 bases short, with 18 bases between. Germline V gene data show CDR1 as DFQATT and CDR2 as SNEGSKA (reference sequence). CDR3 length: 16 residues. The CDR3 region is CSARGLAAGYTDTQYF. As DNA, the CDR3 is TGCAGTGCTAGGGGCCTGGCTGCGGGCTACACAGATACGCAGTATTTT.

This clonotype was counted between two and nine times. This chain connects TRBV6-4 to TRBJ2-1, with D maybe TRBD2 (7 bases). V was cut by 2 bases and J by 0 bases, with 8 bases left in between. From germline, CDR1 is MRHNA and CDR2 SNTAGT. The CDR3 is 15 residues long. CDR3 amino acids: CASSDGGASYNEQFF. The CDR3 DNA follows: TGTGCCAGCAGTGACGGGGGGGCCTCCTACAATGAGCAGTTCTTC.

Only a few counts were recorded for this clonotype. The chain is built from TRBV20-1 and TRBJ2-1; 12 bases fit TRBD2. V lost 6 bases and J lost 7; bases outside the gene matches: 7. CDR1 and CDR2 from the germline V gene are DFQATT and SNEGSKA (reference sequence). This CDR3 has 14 residues. The CDR3 nucleotides read TGCAGTGCGTCGACTAGCGGGAGAGTAAATGAGCAGTTCTTC. Its protein product is CSASTSGRVNEQFF.

The chain links TRBV20-1 to TRBJ2-1; 7 positions match TRBD1. The germline CDR1 and CDR2 sequences are DFQATT and SNEGSKA (reference sequence). V dropped 4 bases and J dropped 13; count of bases not matched to a gene: 13. This CDR3 is built from 13 residues. The CDR3: CSAISNRGIGQFF. Written as DNA, the CDR3 is TGCAGTGCTATTTCGAACAGGGGAATAGGTCAGTTCTTC.

The chain combines TRBV25-1 with TRBJ2-2; no firm D call. The CDR3 consists of 12 residues. V lost 4 bases and J 8 bases, leaving 8 bases between the germline ends. Germline V gives CDR1 MGHDK, CDR2 SYGVNS. The CDR3 sequence: CASSVLVGELFF. CDR3 in DNA: TGTGCCAGCAGTGTCCTAGTGGGGGAGCTGTTTTTT.

V and J are TRBV5-6 and TRBJ2-3, with a weak D call TRBD1 (6 bases). V shed 2 bases and J shed 2 bases, with 9 bases lying between them. The CDR3 contains 14 residues. Germline V gene lookup returns CDR1 SGHDT and CDR2 YYEEEE. This chain's CDR3 is CASSLRGYTDTQYF. CDR3 in DNA: TGTGCCAGCAGCTTAAGGGGGTACACAGATACGCAGTATTTT.

This clonotype showed up just a few times. The J gene is TRBJ2-2, the V gene TRBV5-1; D is unclear. Looked up from germline, CDR1 is SGHRS and CDR2 is YFSETQ. The CDR3 is made up of 14 amino acids. The V end was cut by 4 bases, the J end by 0 bases, with 7 bases between. The CDR3 is CASSASSNTGELFF. Written as DNA, the CDR3 is TGCGCCAGCAGCGCCTCTTCGAACACCGGGGAGCTGTTTTTT.

The rearrangement links TRBV7-2 to TRBJ2-3, with 12 nucleotides matching TRBD2. This CDR3 spans 14 amino acids. Germline V CDR1 and CDR2: SGHTA, FQGNSA. With 4 bases clipped from V and 10 bases from J, the junction kept 6 bases outside the gene matches. The CDR3 DNA follows: TGTGCCAGCAGCTCGACGACTAGCGGGAGTCCGCAGTATTTT. Translation gives CASSSTTSGSPQYF.

The rearrangement links TRBV5-7 to TRBJ2-1; 11 bases fit TRBD2. TRBV5-7 is an ORF, with its function uncertain. The CDR3 is made up of 17 amino acids. J gave up 4 bases and V 4 bases, and 10 bases lay outside the gene matches. CDR3 sequence (DNA): TGTGCCAGCAGCCCGGACGAACTAGCGGGAGTTTACAATGAGCAGTTCTTC. Its protein is CASSPDELAGVYNEQFF.

This clonotype was recorded at least ten times. The chain recombines TRBV10-3 with TRBJ2-7; D remains unclear. The CDR3 length is 11 residues. Germline V gives CDR1 ENHRY, CDR2 SYGVKD. The V gene lost 2 bases and the J gene lost 2 bases, with 1 base spanning the gap. This CDR3 reads CAISETYEQYF. CDR3 bases: TGTGCCATCAGTGAGACCTACGAGCAGTACTTC.

This clonotype has just a few counts. This chain links TRBV20-1 with TRBJ1-2; 8 nucleotides line up with TRBD1. In germline, CDR1 is DFQATT, CDR2 SNEGSKA (reference sequence). The CDR3 spans 16 residues. Unmatched junction bases numbered 10, after V lost 0 bases and J lost 4 bases. This CDR3 reads CSAREALGQDGYGYTF. As DNA, the CDR3 is TGCAGTGCTAGAGAAGCCTTGGGACAGGACGGCTATGGCTACACCTTC.

The rearrangement joins TRBV24-1 to TRBJ2-7; no firm D call. This CDR3 has 14 amino acids. Germline values: CDR1 KGHDR, CDR2 SFDVKD. The germline V and J ends were trimmed by 6 bases and 0 bases, with 11 bases remaining between them. The CDR3 here is CATSSSRPSYEQYF. CDR3 nucleotide sequence: TGTGCCACCAGTAGCAGCAGGCCCTCCTACGAGCAGTACTTC.

This clonotype occurred a few times. This rearrangement joins TRBV12-3 or TRBV12-4 to TRBJ2-7; 10 bases line up with TRBD1. The trim removed 6 bases at V and 3 bases at J, leaving 8 bases unmatched. The CDR3 loop spans 15 amino acids. DNA for the CDR3: TGTGCCAGCAGGCTCGGACAGGGGGGAATCTACGAGCAGTACTTC. It codes for CASRLGQGGIYEQYF.

This chain connects TRBV10-3 to TRBJ2-3, with TRBD2 matching 8 bases. Germline V gene sequence: CDR1 ENHRY, CDR2 SYGVKD. The CDR3 consists of 15 residues. J gave up 2 bases and V 2 bases, and 3 bases lay outside the gene matches. The CDR3, as DNA: TGTGCCATCAGTGAGCTACTAGCGGCCACAGATACGCAGTATTTT. Its translation is CAISELLAATDTQYF.

V is TRBV5-1 and J is TRBJ2-1, with D unresolved. Per the germline V gene, CDR1 is SGHRS and CDR2 is YFSETQ. V lost 2 bases to trimming and J lost 7 bases, with 16 bases between them. The CDR3 has 15 amino acids. Written as DNA, the CDR3 is TGCGCCAGCAGCTTTGGCAGTCAAAATTTAAATGAGCAGTTCTTC. This translates into CASSFGSQNLNEQFF.

The V gene is TRBV27, the J gene TRBJ2-5, with TRBD1 matching 7 bases. The J segment lost 3 bases and the V segment lost 0 bases, leaving 4 bases of the junction unmatched. The CDR3 is 15 residues long. Germline V lookup: CDR1 MNHEY, CDR2 SMNVEV (reference sequence). CDR3 sequence: CASSLSFTGEETQYF. CDR3 in DNA: TGTGCCAGCAGTTTATCGTTCACAGGGGAAGAGACCCAGTACTTC.

This chain joins TRBV11-2 and TRBJ2-3; D not resolved. The germline CDR1 and CDR2 sequences are SGHAT and FQNNGV. Trimming took 5 bases from V and 2 from J, leaving 23 bases between them. This CDR3 spans 18 amino acids. CDR3 amino acids: CASSPLGVTRLYTDTQYF. The CDR3, as DNA: TGTGCCAGCAGCCCACTCGGAGTGACACGGCTTTACACAGATACGCAGTATTTT.

This chain connects TRBV28 to TRBJ2-6; D remains ambiguous. In germline, CDR1 is MDHEN, CDR2 SYDVKM. V shed 5 bases and J shed 0 bases, with 5 bases lying between them. CDR3 length: 14 residues. The CDR3 loop reads CASSLNSGANVLTF. The CDR3 coding sequence is TGTGCCAGCAGTCTCAACTCTGGGGCCAACGTCCTGACTTTC.

This clonotype was seen a few times. V usage is TRBV6-2 or TRBV6-3 and J usage is TRBJ1-5; D is ambiguous. CDR1 MNHEY and CDR2 SVGEGT come from the germline V gene. Trimming removed 6 bases from V and 0 bases from J, with 6 bases in between. The CDR3 has 13 residues. The CDR3: CASRNPSNQPQHF. Here the CDR3 DNA reads TGTGCCAGCAGGAACCCTAGCAATCAGCCCCAGCATTTT.

This clonotype has a handful of counts. The chain uses TRBV10-3 and TRBJ2-3, with a possible D match to TRBD1 (6 bases). The CDR3 has 14 residues. Trimming removed 3 bases at V and 5 bases at J, with 12 bases between. CDR1 and CDR2 (germline): ENHRY, SYGVKD. The CDR3 protein is CAISDRGKGDTQYF. The CDR3 coding sequence is TGTGCCATCAGTGACAGGGGAAAGGGAGATACGCAGTATTTT.

This chain links TRBV2 with TRBJ1-2, with 11 bases that match TRBD1. The CDR3 totals 14 residues. Per germline, CDR1 SNHLY and CDR2 FYNNEI. V gave up 6 bases and J gave up 4 bases; unmatched junction bases: 4. CDR3 amino acids: CASRGTGGIYGYTF. In DNA, the CDR3 is TGTGCCAGCAGGGGGACAGGGGGAATCTATGGCTACACCTTC.

This clonotype was observed a handful of times. The chain employs TRBV5-1 and TRBJ2-7, with TRBD1 matching over 12 bases. The CDR3 is 13 amino acids. The germline CDR1 and CDR2 sequences are SGHRS and YFSETQ. J was trimmed by 5 bases and V by 7 bases; bases with no gene match: 4. The CDR3 nucleotides read TGCGCCAGCGGGACAGGGGGCGAGAACGAGCAGTACTTC. Its protein is CASGTGGENEQYF.

This clonotype has a handful of counts. The CDR3 DNA follows: TGTGCCAGCAGCTCCCCTGCGCAGCGGAGCTCCTACGAGCAGTACTTC. Protein sequence: CASSSPAQRSSYEQYF. V is TRBV7-2 and J is TRBJ2-7, with D perhaps TRBD2 (5 bases). Deletions cut 4 bases from V and 0 bases from J, with 16 bases between. CDR1 SGHTA and CDR2 FQGNSA come from the germline V gene. The CDR3 extends over 16 amino acids.

The V call is TRBV2, the J call TRBJ1-1; D call uncertain. The ends were cut back, 4 bases at V and 12 bases at J, with 15 bases in the middle. This CDR3 has 12 amino acids. Germline V lookup: CDR1 SNHLY, CDR2 FYNNEI. CDR3 residues: CASSAKRASPFF. Written as DNA, the CDR3 is TGTGCCAGCAGTGCTAAAAGGGCATCACCTTTCTTT.

The gene calls are TRBV7-9 and TRBJ1-4; 8 bases agree with TRBD1. CDR3 length: 15 residues. V lost 7 bases and J lost 7; bases outside the gene matches: 11. Germline V CDR1 and CDR2: SEHNR, FQNEAQ (reference sequence). The CDR3 region has the DNA TGTGCCAGCATTACCTTAGGACAGGGCGGTGAAAAACTGTTTTTT. It encodes CASITLGQGGEKLFF.

This clonotype has a handful of counts. The chain recombines TRBV18 with TRBJ2-2; the D gene is possibly TRBD1 (6 bases). Germline assignment: CDR1 KGHSH and CDR2 LQKENI. The V gene lost 5 bases and the J gene lost 4 bases, with 17 bases spanning the gap. The CDR3 runs to 16 residues. The CDR3: CASSGQHRAGTGELFF. Here the CDR3 DNA reads TGTGCCAGCTCAGGACAACACAGGGCCGGCACCGGGGAGCTGTTTTTT.

V and J are TRBV5-1 and TRBJ1-2; possibly TRBD1 for D (5 bases). Germline V CDR1 and CDR2: SGHRS, YFSETQ. V lost 4 bases and J lost 7, with 20 bases in between. The CDR3 sequence is 15 residues long. CDR3 loop: CASSPSPGIVGGYTF. The CDR3 bases are TGCGCCAGCAGCCCCAGTCCAGGGATTGTGGGTGGCTACACCTTC. The variable domain in full, with the rest retrieved from reference TRBV5-1 and TRBJ1-2, is KAGVTQTPRYLIKTRGQQVTLSCSPISGHRSVSWYQQTPGQGLQFLFEYFSETQRNKGNFPGRFSGRQFSNSRSEMNVSTLELGDSALYLCASSPSPGIVGGYTFGSGTRLTVV.

At least ten counts were recorded for this clonotype. V gene TRBV27 combines with J gene TRBJ1-2; the D gene is possibly TRBD1 (6 bases). Germline V gene data show CDR1 as MNHEY and CDR2 as SMNVEV (reference sequence). Trimming stripped 8 bases from V and 4 bases from J, with 14 bases between. There are 13 residues in the CDR3. The CDR3 loop is CASGEGGGYGYTF. CDR3 DNA sequence: TGTGCCAGCGGGGAGGGGGGCGGCTATGGCTACACCTTC.